The present T cell receptor (beta chain) was sequenced within a study of T-cell memory formation after mild COVID-19. Study-wide context: Among the donors, TCR clusters were largely specific to each donor.

Constant-segment-primed 5'RACE gave TCR alpha and TCR beta cDNA libraries with sample barcodes and UMIs. TCRdb fed the 5' RACE reads into MiXCR, producing one record per CDR3 protein. Among under 300,000 distinct CDR3 sequences listed, 18% were seen once. General study points: Shrinking CD4+ clones resided mostly in CM and EM, and CD8+ ones in EMRA. There was no confirmation that second-wave clones peaking on day 37 were SARS-CoV-2 specific.

Per the germline V gene, CDR1 is SGHRS and CDR2 is YFSETQ. Trimming stripped 0 bases from V and 2 bases from J, with 5 bases between. The CDR3 loop spans 13 amino acids. The sample holds a few counts of this clonotype. Its specificity is not known. V usage is TRBV5-1 and J usage is TRBJ2-5; D gene ambiguous. Source material: PBMCs or a T cell subset sorted from them (not recorded which). The receptor was derived from a man between 18 and 35 years old who had mild COVID-19 (a few samples of this study predate the infection). Cell type and time point are not known. The CDR3 protein is CASSLEWQETQYF. The CDR3 DNA reads as TGCGCCAGCAGCTTGGAGTGGCAAGAGACCCAGTACTTC.